This T cell receptor (beta chain) was observed in a study of glioma-infiltrating T cells after dendritic cell vaccination. Study summary: Treatment, given 2003 to 2012, was autologous tumor lysate-pulsed dendritic cell vaccination.

Documented time point: after dendritic cell vaccination, including at tumor progression/relapse. Only patients with spare fresh-frozen tumor and over two years of follow-up were included. Before vaccination, two weeks after the third vaccination, and at progression, PBMC were collected. In germline, CDR1 is LNHDA, CDR2 SQIVND (reference sequence). The CDR3 has 13 amino acids. V lost 0 bases and J 11 bases, leaving 13 bases between the germline ends. This clone has just a few counts. Its antigen is still unknown. General study points: TCR clonality showed no direct relationship with survival.

The table came from immunoSEQ multiplex PCR; TCRdb's copy has only in-frame clones and leaves some out. Among tens of thousands of clones listed, approximately 89% were seen once. This TCR was sampled from a human donor with glioblastoma. The rearrangement uses TRBV19 and TRBJ1-1; the D is unclear. Sequencing used blood, obtained after dendritic cell vaccination. CDR3 sequence (DNA): TGTGCCAGTAGTATAGATCCGGCCGGGGAGGCTTTCTTT. Protein: CASSIDPAGEAFF.